These 32 T cell receptor beta chains originate from one sample sequenced in a study of blood T cell repertoires in COVID-19. The repertoire was sequenced with immunoSEQ multiplex PCR; TCRdb's copy has only in-frame clones and lacks some. The profile shows approximately 210,000 clones, 85% to 90% of them singletons. The specimen was peripheral blood. The receptors were gathered from a young man with active or convalescent COVID-19.

The CDR3 DNA is TGTGCCAGCAGCGGACAGGGTGTGGTCACCGGGGAGCTGTTTTTT. Protein sequence: CASSGQGVVTGELFF. The J gene is TRBJ2-2, the V gene TRBV5-4; 8 bases fit TRBD1. V shed 4 bases and J 4 bases; nucleotides not matched to a gene: 6. Germline V lookup: CDR1 SGHNT, CDR2 YYREEE (reference sequence). The length of the CDR3 is 15 residues.

The chain links TRBV5-5 to TRBJ1-4; TRBD1 matches at 7 bases. J lost 3 bases, V lost 4 bases, and 6 bases had no gene match. There are 15 residues in the CDR3. Germline CDR1 reads SGHKS; CDR2 reads YYEKEE (reference sequence). CDR3 in amino acids: CASSRSDRSNEKLFF. In DNA form, the CDR3 reads TGTGCCAGCAGCAGATCGGACAGGTCTAATGAAAAACTGTTTTTT.

This clone appeared once. The chain combines TRBV10-3 with TRBJ1-1; 7 bases line up with TRBD1. V shed 0 bases and J 11 bases; nucleotides not matched to a gene: 12. Germline V gene sequence: CDR1 ENHRY, CDR2 SYGVKD. The CDR3 spans 15 residues. CDR3 in DNA: TGTGCCATCAGTGAGTCCCCGCCGGGACAGATAATGGCTTTCTTT. It yields the protein CAISESPPGQIMAFF.

The chain recombines TRBV6-5 with TRBJ1-2, with 7 bases lining up with TRBD1. The ends lost 7 bases at V and 7 bases at J; junction bases unmatched: 15. Germline V gene lookup returns CDR1 MNHEY and CDR2 SVGAGI. The CDR3 is 15 residues long. CDR3 amino acids: CASKRTGTAASGYTF. CDR3 nucleotide sequence: TGTGCCAGCAAGAGAACCGGGACAGCGGCGAGTGGCTACACCTTC.

The chain uses TRBV6-5 and TRBJ1-5; 8 positions match TRBD1. Trimming cost V 6 bases and J 4 bases; bases outside gene matches: 8. This CDR3 is built from 15 residues. Germline V gene sequence: CDR1 MNHEY, CDR2 SVGAGI. CDR3 protein: CASSRGQGGNQPQHF. The CDR3 DNA is TGTGCCAGCAGCAGAGGACAGGGCGGGAATCAGCCCCAGCATTTT.

This chain links TRBV5-1 with TRBJ1-2; tentative D call: TRBD1 (5 bases). Germline CDR1 SGHRS, CDR2 YFSETQ. This CDR3 has 14 amino acids. V was shortened by 0 bases and J by 6 bases, with 12 bases between the two germline ends. The CDR3 DNA reads TGCGCCAGCAGCTTGGGGAGGGGTGAGGATGGCTACACCTTC. Translating it yields CASSLGRGEDGYTF.

CDR3 in DNA: TGTGCCAGTAGTATAGGTAGCGAAGACACCGGGGAGCTGTTTTTT. Amino acids: CASSIGSEDTGELFF. The genes are TRBV19 and TRBJ2-2; weak D call: TRBD2 (5 bases). The CDR3 runs to 15 residues. Deletions cut 1 base from V and 3 bases from J, with 9 bases between. CDR1 is LNHDA and CDR2 is SQIVND in the germline V gene (reference sequence).

The V call is TRBV11-3, the J call TRBJ2-7; TRBD1 matches 11 bases. The germline V gene has CDR1 SGHNT and CDR2 YENEEA. V gave up 5 bases and J gave up 8 bases; unmatched junction bases: 5. The CDR3 loop spans 13 amino acids. The DNA of the CDR3 is TGTGCCAGCAGCCCCGGACAGGGGGCAAAGCAGTACTTC. It translates to CASSPGQGAKQYF.

Comment on this clone: At one end, the junction sequence differs from germline, possibly due to a read error. The V call is TRBV7-7, the J call TRBJ2-3; no reliable D call. Germline V gene data show CDR1 as SSHAT and CDR2 as FNYEAQ (reference sequence). This CDR3 has 13 residues. CDR3 sequence reads: CASSPLGPDTQYF. CDR3 coding DNA: TGTGCTAGCAGCCCTCTTGGGCCAGATACGCAGTATTTT.

V usage is TRBV27 and J usage is TRBJ2-2, with D possibly matching TRBD1 (6 bases). The CDR3 sequence is 16 residues long. The V end lost 7 bases, the J end lost 0 bases, and 15 bases lay between the germline ends. The germline V gene encodes CDR1 MNHEY and CDR2 SMNVEV (reference sequence). Written as DNA, the CDR3 is TGTGCCAGCACCCAAGGGGGACCAGCGAACACCGGGGAGCTGTTTTTT. Residues: CASTQGGPANTGELFF.

This clone has just a few counts. The V gene is TRBV19, the J gene TRBJ2-2; a possible D gene is TRBD1 (6 bases). CDR3 length: 15 residues. Germline V gives CDR1 LNHDA, CDR2 SQIVND (reference sequence). The germline V and J ends were trimmed by 6 bases and 0 bases, with 11 bases remaining between them. CDR3: CASRAGQSNTGELFF. The CDR3 nucleotides read TGTGCCAGTAGGGCCGGACAGTCGAACACCGGGGAGCTGTTTTTT.

This chain connects TRBV14 to TRBJ2-7, with D tentatively TRBD2 (6 bases). Germline loops: CDR1 SGHDN, CDR2 FVKESK. Trimming took off 6 bases at V and 0 bases at J, with 12 bases between the two ends. The CDR3 extends over 14 amino acids. The CDR3 here is CASSFGGSSYEQYF. CDR3 nucleotide sequence: TGTGCCAGCAGTTTCGGGGGTAGCTCCTACGAGCAGTACTTC.

The chain is built from TRBV10-3 and TRBJ1-6; TRBD1 aligns across 9 bases. Germline CDR1 is ENHRY and CDR2 is SYGVKD. Trimming cost V 6 bases and J 7 bases; bases outside gene matches: 7. The length of the CDR3 is 15 residues. CDR3: CAIRAGQGGNSPLHF. The CDR3, as DNA: TGTGCCATCAGAGCGGGACAGGGAGGCAATTCACCCCTCCACTTT.

The V and J genes are TRBV10-2 and TRBJ2-3, with D maybe TRBD1 (6 bases). The CDR3 has 17 residues. Germline CDR1 is WSHSY and CDR2 is SAAADI. The ends were cut back, 6 bases at V and 5 bases at J, with 24 bases in the middle. In nucleotides, the CDR3 is TGCGCCAGCAGGGAAGGGTTTGGGGGCGCGAGGGGAGATACGCAGTATTTT. Translation: CASREGFGGARGDTQYF.

This clone was counted a few times. CDR3 sequence reads: CASRPDQPQHF. CDR3 DNA: TGTGCCAGCAGGCCAGATCAGCCCCAGCATTTT. This chain links TRBV27 with TRBJ1-5; D uncertain. From germline, CDR1 is MNHEY and CDR2 SMNVEV (reference sequence). CDR3 length: 11 amino acids. Between the trimmed V and J ends, which lost 6 bases and 5 bases, there was a span of 5 bases.

The chain is built from TRBV7-9 and TRBJ2-1; 10 bases fit TRBD2. The CDR3 totals 16 residues. Germline values: CDR1 SEHNR, CDR2 FQNEAQ (reference sequence). Trimming cost V 0 bases and J 13 bases; bases outside gene matches: 12. In DNA, the CDR3 is TGTGCCAGCAGCTTAGCGGTCTTACGAGCGGGAGGGAATCAGTTCTTC. Translated: CASSLAVLRAGGNQFF.

This chain links TRBV2 with TRBJ2-7, with D possibly matching TRBD2 (5 bases). From germline, CDR1 is SNHLY and CDR2 FYNNEI. The CDR3 sequence is 12 residues long. The ends were cut back, 3 bases at V and 4 bases at J, with 7 bases in the middle. The CDR3 bases are TGTGCCAGCAGTGAGAGGGAATACGAGCAGTACTTC. Translated, it gives CASSEREYEQYF.

This sequence joins TRBV19 and TRBJ2-7; D not certain. V lost 5 bases and J 3 bases, leaving 5 bases between the germline ends. CDR3 length equals 11 residues. CDR1 is LNHDA, CDR2 SQIVND, per germline (reference sequence). This CDR3 reads CASSSVYEQYF. For the CDR3, the DNA is TGTGCCAGTAGTTCGGTCTACGAGCAGTACTTC.

V gene TRBV28 combines with J gene TRBJ1-2; a possible D gene is TRBD1 (5 bases). V shed 1 base and J shed 4 bases, with 10 bases lying between them. The CDR3 runs to 14 residues. CDR1 is MDHEN and CDR2 is SYDVKM in the germline V gene. CDR3 in amino acids: CASSLFQGGYGYTF. The DNA of the CDR3 is TGTGCCAGCAGTTTATTTCAGGGCGGCTATGGCTACACCTTC.

J is TRBJ2-3 and V is TRBV7-2; a possible D gene is TRBD2 (5 bases). This CDR3 comprises 15 residues. The germline CDR1 and CDR2 sequences are SGHTA and FQGNSA. V gave up 0 bases and J gave up 0 bases, with 7 bases separating them. The CDR3 loop reads CASSLAAASTDTQYF. The CDR3 bases are TGTGCCAGCAGCTTAGCAGCGGCTAGCACAGATACGCAGTATTTT.

The rearrangement links TRBV29-1 to TRBJ1-5; 8 nucleotides match TRBD1. The germline gives CDR1 SQVTM, CDR2 ANQGSEA. J gave up 8 bases and V 6 bases, and 6 bases lay outside the gene matches. The CDR3 spans 12 residues. CDR3 coding DNA: TGCAGCGTCGGACAGGGCCCCGAGCCCCAGCATTTT. Residues: CSVGQGPEPQHF.

This chain links TRBV6-4 with TRBJ2-3, with TRBD1 as a possible D gene (6 bases). Trimming left V 4 bases short and J 4 bases short, with 12 bases between. Germline lookup yields CDR1 MRHNA and CDR2 SNTAGT. The CDR3 runs to 14 residues. The CDR3 protein is CASSVKGEADTQYF. CDR3 nucleotide sequence: TGTGCCAGCAGTGTGAAGGGGGAAGCAGATACGCAGTATTTT.

The chain combines TRBV4-2 with TRBJ1-1; no definite D call. CDR3 length equals 11 residues. The V gene lost 3 bases and the J gene lost 5 bases, with 4 bases spanning the gap. The germline V gene has CDR1 LGHNA and CDR2 YNFKEQ. The CDR3 DNA follows: TGTGCCAGCAGCCACACAACTGAAGCTTTCTTT. It encodes CASSHTTEAFF.

The CDR3 nucleotides read TGCGCCAGCAGTGAGACCGGACAGCTGAACACTGAAGCTTTCTTT. It encodes CASSETGQLNTEAFF. This chain links TRBV10-1 with TRBJ1-1, with a weak D call TRBD1 (6 bases). The CDR3 runs to 15 residues. Trimming pared 2 bases from V and 0 bases from J, leaving 10 bases between. Germline V gene data show CDR1 as WNHNN and CDR2 as SYGVQD (reference sequence).

This clone was seen more than once but under ten times. The chain employs TRBV3-1 (or the pseudogene TRBV3-2) and TRBJ2-4, with D possibly matching TRBD2 (6 bases). V was trimmed by 1 base and J by 7 bases, leaving 14 bases between them. CDR1 is LGHDT and CDR2 is YNNKEL in the germline V gene (reference sequence). There are 15 residues in the CDR3. The CDR3 DNA is TGTGCCAGCAGCCAAGGGCCGGGGGAATTTAACATTCAGTACTTC. Translation gives CASSQGPGEFNIQYF.

The chain carries TRBV14 and TRBJ2-2; 15 nucleotides align to TRBD2. This CDR3 is built from 19 residues. The junction had 7 bases not matched to a gene; V was cut back by 0 bases and J by 5 bases. Germline values: CDR1 SGHDN, CDR2 FVKESK. The CDR3 DNA follows: TGTGCCAGCAGCCAAGATCGGGGACTAGCGGGAGGAACAACCGGGGAGCTGTTTTTT. It codes for CASSQDRGLAGGTTGELFF.

The V call is TRBV5-4, the J call TRBJ2-3, with 7 bases identical to TRBD2. Germline V lookup: CDR1 SGHNT, CDR2 YYREEE (reference sequence). The CDR3 sequence is 16 residues long. Trimming took 4 bases from V and 2 from J; bases not matched to a gene: 10. The CDR3 loop is CASSPGASGNTDTQYF. The CDR3 DNA reads as TGTGCCAGCAGCCCTGGGGCTAGCGGAAACACAGATACGCAGTATTTT.

This sequence joins TRBV14 and TRBJ2-3, with TRBD1 as a possible D gene (6 bases). The CDR3 has 16 amino acids. CDR1 is SGHDN and CDR2 is FVKESK in the germline V gene. Trimming took 7 bases from V and 7 from J, leaving 24 bases between them. The CDR3 loop is CASKRTGTGKGNTQYF. The CDR3, as DNA: TGTGCCAGCAAACGAACGGGTACAGGGAAGGGGAATACGCAGTATTTT.

This clone has only one observation. The chain combines TRBV27 with TRBJ2-1; 8 nucleotides agree with TRBD2. J was trimmed by 2 bases and V by 0 bases; bases with no gene match: 12. The CDR3 has 19 amino acids. Germline V CDR1 and CDR2: MNHEY, SMNVEV (reference sequence). In DNA form, the CDR3 reads TGTGCCAGCAGTTTATCAGGGGTGGGTAGCGGGATTACCTACAATGAGCAGTTCTTC. Protein: CASSLSGVGSGITYNEQFF.

The chain recombines TRBV5-1 with TRBJ2-3; no clear D. CDR1 and CDR2 from the germline V gene are SGHRS and YFSETQ. Trimming took 7 bases from V and 4 from J, leaving 13 bases between them. The CDR3 sequence is 13 residues long. CDR3 in amino acids: CASSFILADTQYF. The CDR3 DNA reads TGCGCCAGCTCCTTTATACTCGCAGATACGCAGTATTTT.

As concerns this clone: This sample includes further DNA sequences coding for the same CDR3. This chain joins TRBV9 and TRBJ1-4, with D hard to call. CDR1 SGDLS and CDR2 YYNGEE come from the germline V gene. This CDR3 comprises 13 residues. Trimming removed 0 bases from V and 3 bases from J, with 3 bases in between. CDR3 DNA: TGTGCCAGCAGCGTAGCTCCTAATGAAAAACTGTTTTTT. Its translation: CASSVAPNEKLFF.

The chain has TRBV7-8 and TRBJ2-7; TRBD2 agrees at 10 bases. Germline lookup yields CDR1 SGHVS and CDR2 FQNEAQ. V shed 0 bases, J shed 3 bases, and the junction held 8 bases outside the gene matches. This CDR3 is built from 17 residues. The CDR3 protein is CASSLAIGLAALYEQYF. The CDR3 nucleotides are TGTGCCAGCAGCTTAGCGATCGGACTAGCGGCTCTCTACGAGCAGTACTTC.